One TCR beta chain is described in this entry. Germline CDR1 reads KGHDR; CDR2 reads SFDVKD. This CDR3 is built from 16 residues. After removal of 3 bases from V and 3 bases from J, the junction contained 5 bases not matched to a gene. Source study methods: Estimates of nucleated cell counts were drawn from the amplification of reference gene primers. Data came from immunoSEQ multiplex PCR; TCRdb stores just in-frame clones and leaves some out. V and J calls and clone size are those listed in that table; D and trimming were worked out from the DNA. The profile shows tens of thousands of clones, more than 70% of them singletons. These data are taken from a study of blood T cell repertoires in COVID-19. Turning to the study itself: The samples span acute and convalescent COVID-19 from the United States, Italy and Spain. The cDNA or gDNA used as material had been derived from T cells, B-cell-depleted T cells, or PBMCs.

Sequences were obtained from peripheral blood. This chain joins TRBV24-1 and TRBJ1-5; 9 bases are a match to TRBD1. The TCR comes from a woman aged 65 to 85 with acute or convalescent COVID-19. CDR3 bases: TGTGCCACCAGTGATAGTAGGGACAGGGACAATCAGCCCCAGCATTTT. Translated: CATSDSRDRDNQPQHF.